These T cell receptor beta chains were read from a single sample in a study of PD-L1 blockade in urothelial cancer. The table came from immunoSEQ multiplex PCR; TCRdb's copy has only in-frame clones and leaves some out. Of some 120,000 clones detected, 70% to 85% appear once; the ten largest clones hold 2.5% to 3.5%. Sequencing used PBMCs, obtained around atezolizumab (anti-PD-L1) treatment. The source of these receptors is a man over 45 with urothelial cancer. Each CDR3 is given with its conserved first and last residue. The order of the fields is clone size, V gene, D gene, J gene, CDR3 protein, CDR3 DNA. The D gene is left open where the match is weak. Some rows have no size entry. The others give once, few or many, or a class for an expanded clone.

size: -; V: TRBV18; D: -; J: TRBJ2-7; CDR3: CASSPGSLGEQYF; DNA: TGTGCCAGCTCACCCGGGAGTTTAGGCGAGCAGTACTTC
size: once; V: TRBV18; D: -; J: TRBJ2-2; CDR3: CASSSPRSLGELFF; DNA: TGTGCCAGCTCATCGCCTCGTTCCCTAGGGGAGCTGTTTTTT
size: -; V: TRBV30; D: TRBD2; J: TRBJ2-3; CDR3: CAWSVQRTSGYTDTQYF; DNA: TGTGCCTGGAGTGTCCAGAGGACTAGCGGTTACACAGATACGCAGTATTTT
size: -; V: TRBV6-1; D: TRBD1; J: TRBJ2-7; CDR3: CASSENWGQGYEQYF; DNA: TGTGCCAGCAGTGAAAATTGGGGACAGGGGTACGAGCAGTACTTC
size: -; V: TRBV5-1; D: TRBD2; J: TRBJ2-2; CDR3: CASSLAASGSVGELFF; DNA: TGCGCCAGCAGCTTGGCCGCTAGCGGGAGTGTCGGGGAGCTGTTTTTT
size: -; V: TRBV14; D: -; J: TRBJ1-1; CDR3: CASSRHMTAANTEAFF; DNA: TGTGCCAGCAGCCGCCACATGACGGCGGCGAACACTGAAGCTTTCTTT
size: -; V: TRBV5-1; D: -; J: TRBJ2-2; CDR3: CASSLGQPAGELFF; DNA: TGCGCCAGCAGCTTGGGACAGCCGGCCGGGGAGCTGTTTTTT
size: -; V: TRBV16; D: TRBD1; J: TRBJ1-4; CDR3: CASSQWDGTGGWKLFF; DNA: TGTGCCAGCAGCCAATGGGATGGAACAGGGGGATGGAAACTGTTTTTT
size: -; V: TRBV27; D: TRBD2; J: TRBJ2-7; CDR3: CASSLAAASYEQYF; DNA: TGTGCCAGCAGTCTAGCGGCAGCCTCCTACGAGCAGTACTTC
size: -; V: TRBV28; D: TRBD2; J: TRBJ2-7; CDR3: CASSPSLAGGPREQYF; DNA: TGTGCCAGCAGTCCGTCACTAGCGGGAGGGCCGAGGGAGCAGTACTTC
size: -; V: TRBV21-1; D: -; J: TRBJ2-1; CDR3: CASRGQYNYNEQFF; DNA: TGTGCCAGCAGAGGACAGTACAACTACAATGAGCAGTTCTTC
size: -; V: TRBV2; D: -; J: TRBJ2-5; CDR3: CASFDGYQETQYF; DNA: TGTGCCAGCTTCGACGGGTACCAAGAGACCCAGTACTTC
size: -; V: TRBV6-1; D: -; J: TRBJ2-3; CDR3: CASTPMRSGTDTQYF; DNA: TGTGCCAGCACCCCCATGCGTTCCGGCACAGATACGCAGTATTTT
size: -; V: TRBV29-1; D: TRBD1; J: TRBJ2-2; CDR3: CSVEQGANTGELFF; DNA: TGCAGCGTTGAACAGGGGGCAAACACCGGGGAGCTGTTTTTT
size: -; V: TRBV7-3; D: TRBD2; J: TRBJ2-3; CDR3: CASSPTSGVVYTQYF; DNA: TGTGCCAGCAGCCCGACTAGCGGGGTTGTATATACGCAGTATTTT
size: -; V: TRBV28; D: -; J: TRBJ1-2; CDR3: CASRIPGNYGYTF; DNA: TGTGCCAGCAGAATCCCAGGGAACTATGGCTACACCTTC
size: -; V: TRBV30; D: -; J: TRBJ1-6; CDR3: CAWSVQLQPNSPLHF; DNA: TGTGCCTGGAGTGTACAGCTTCAACCAAATTCACCCCTCCACTTT
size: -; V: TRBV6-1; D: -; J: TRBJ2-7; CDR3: CASSLTYTYEQYF; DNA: TGTGCCAGCAGTCTAACTTATACCTACGAGCAGTACTTC